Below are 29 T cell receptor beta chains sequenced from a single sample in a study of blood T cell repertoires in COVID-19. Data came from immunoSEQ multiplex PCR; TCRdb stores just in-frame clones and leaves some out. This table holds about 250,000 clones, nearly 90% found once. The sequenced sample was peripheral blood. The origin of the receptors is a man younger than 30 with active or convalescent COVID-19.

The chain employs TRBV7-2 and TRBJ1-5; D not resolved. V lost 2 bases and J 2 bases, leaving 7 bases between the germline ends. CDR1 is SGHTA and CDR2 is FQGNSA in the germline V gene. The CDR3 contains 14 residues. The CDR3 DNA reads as TGTGCCAGCAGCTTAATGCCAGGCAATCAGCCCCAGCATTTT. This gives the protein CASSLMPGNQPQHF.

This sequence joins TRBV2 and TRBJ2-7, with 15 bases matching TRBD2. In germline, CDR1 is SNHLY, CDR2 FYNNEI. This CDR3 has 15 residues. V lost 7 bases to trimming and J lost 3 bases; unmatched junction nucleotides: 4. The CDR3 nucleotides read TGTGCCAGCACCCGGACTAGCGGGAGGGTCTACGAGCAGTACTTC. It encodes CASTRTSGRVYEQYF.

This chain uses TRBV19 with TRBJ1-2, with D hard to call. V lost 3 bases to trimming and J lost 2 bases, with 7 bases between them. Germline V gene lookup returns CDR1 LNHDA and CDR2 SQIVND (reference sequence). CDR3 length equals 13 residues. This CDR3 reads CASSIGHNYGYTF. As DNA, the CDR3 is TGTGCCAGTAGTATTGGGCACAACTATGGCTACACCTTC.

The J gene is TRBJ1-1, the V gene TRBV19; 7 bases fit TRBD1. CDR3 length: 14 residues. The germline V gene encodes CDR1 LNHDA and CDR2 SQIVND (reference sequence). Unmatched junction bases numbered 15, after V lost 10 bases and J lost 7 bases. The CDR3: CATKLDRWTGEAFF. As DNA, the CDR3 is TGTGCCACTAAATTGGACAGGTGGACGGGTGAAGCTTTCTTT.

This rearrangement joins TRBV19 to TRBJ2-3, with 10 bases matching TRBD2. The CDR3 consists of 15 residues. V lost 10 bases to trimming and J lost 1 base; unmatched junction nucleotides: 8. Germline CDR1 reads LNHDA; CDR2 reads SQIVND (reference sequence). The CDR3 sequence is CATQRTSGGTDTQYF. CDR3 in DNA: TGTGCCACCCAAAGGACTAGCGGAGGCACAGATACGCAGTATTTT.

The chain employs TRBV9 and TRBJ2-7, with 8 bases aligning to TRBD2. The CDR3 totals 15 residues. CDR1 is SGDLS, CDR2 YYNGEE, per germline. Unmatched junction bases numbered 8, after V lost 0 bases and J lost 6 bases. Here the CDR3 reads CASSVEAAGVVEQYF. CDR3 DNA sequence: TGTGCCAGCAGCGTAGAGGCAGCGGGAGTAGTCGAGCAGTACTTC.

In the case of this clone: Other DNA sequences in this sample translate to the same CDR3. CDR3 sequence: CASSVSGSNQPQHF. The CDR3 nucleotides read TGTGCCAGCAGCGTGAGCGGATCCAATCAGCCCCAGCATTTT. The J gene is TRBJ1-5, the V gene TRBV9; D is unresolved. The ends were cut back, 2 bases at V and 3 bases at J, with 9 bases in the middle. The CDR3 contains 14 residues. Germline V gene lookup returns CDR1 SGDLS and CDR2 YYNGEE.

Here the CDR3 reads CASSADSISYGYTF. In nucleotides, the CDR3 is TGTGCCAGCAGCGCCGACAGTATCAGTTATGGCTACACCTTC. The V gene is TRBV9, the J gene TRBJ1-2, with D maybe TRBD1 (5 bases). This CDR3 contains 14 residues. Trimming stripped 3 bases from V and 5 bases from J, with 14 bases between. Germline V gene data show CDR1 as SGDLS and CDR2 as YYNGEE.

The chain's CDR3 is CASSPGLAGGPYRYEQYF. In DNA, the CDR3 is TGTGCCAGCAGTCCAGGACTAGCGGGAGGGCCATATAGGTACGAGCAGTACTTC. This chain joins TRBV27 and TRBJ2-7, with 15 positions matching TRBD2. V trimming: 5 bases; J trimming: 4 bases; junction bases outside the gene matches: 12. The CDR3 has 18 residues. CDR1 MNHEY and CDR2 SMNVEV come from the germline V gene (reference sequence).

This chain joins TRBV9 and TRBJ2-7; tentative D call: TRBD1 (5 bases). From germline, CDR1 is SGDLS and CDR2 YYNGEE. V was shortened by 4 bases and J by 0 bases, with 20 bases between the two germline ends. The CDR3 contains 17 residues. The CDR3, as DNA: TGTGCCAGCAGCCCACAGGTGGGCAGGTCTTACTCCTACGAGCAGTACTTC. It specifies CASSPQVGRSYSYEQYF. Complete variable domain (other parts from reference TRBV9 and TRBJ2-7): DSGVTQTPKHLITATGQRVTLRCSPRSGDLSVYWYQQSLDQGLQFLIQYYNGEERAKGNILERFSAQQFPDLHSELNLSSLELGDSALYFCASSPQVGRSYSYEQYFGPGTRLTVT.

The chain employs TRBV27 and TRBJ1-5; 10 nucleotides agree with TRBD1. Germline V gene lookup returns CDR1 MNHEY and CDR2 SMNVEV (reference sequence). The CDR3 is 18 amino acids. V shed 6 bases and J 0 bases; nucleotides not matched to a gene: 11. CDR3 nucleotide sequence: TGTGCCAGCAGGAAGAGGGGACAGGGGATTTATAGCAATCAGCCCCAGCATTTT. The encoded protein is CASRKRGQGIYSNQPQHF.

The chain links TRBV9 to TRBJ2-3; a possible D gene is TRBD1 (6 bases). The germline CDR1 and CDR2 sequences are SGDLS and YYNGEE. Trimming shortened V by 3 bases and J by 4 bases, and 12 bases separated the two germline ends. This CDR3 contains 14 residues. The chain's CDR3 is CASSATGKSDTQYF. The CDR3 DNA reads TGTGCCAGCAGCGCTACAGGGAAATCAGATACGCAGTATTTT.

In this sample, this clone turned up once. In DNA form, the CDR3 reads TGTGCCAGCAGTGACGGACAGGGGGCGGGCAATGAGCAGTTCTTC. Translating gives CASSDGQGAGNEQFF. V is TRBV6-2 or TRBV6-3 and J is TRBJ2-1; TRBD1 aligns across 11 bases. CDR3 size: 15 residues. The V and J ends lost 5 bases and 6 bases, in that order; junction bases with no gene match: 6. Germline CDR1 reads MNHEY; CDR2 reads SVGEGT.

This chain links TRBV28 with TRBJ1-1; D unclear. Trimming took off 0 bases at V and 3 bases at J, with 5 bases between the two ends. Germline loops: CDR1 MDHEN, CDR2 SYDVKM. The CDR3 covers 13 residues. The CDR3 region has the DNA TGTGCCAGCAGTTTATGGAGTCACACTGAAGCTTTCTTT. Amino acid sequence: CASSLWSHTEAFF.

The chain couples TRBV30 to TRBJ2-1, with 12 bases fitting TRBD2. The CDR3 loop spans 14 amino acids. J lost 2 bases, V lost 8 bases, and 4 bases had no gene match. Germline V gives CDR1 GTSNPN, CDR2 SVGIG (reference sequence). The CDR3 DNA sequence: TGTGCCCGACTAGCGGGGGACACCTACAATGAGCAGTTCTTC. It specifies CARLAGDTYNEQFF. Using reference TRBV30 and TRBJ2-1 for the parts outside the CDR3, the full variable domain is SQTIHQWPATLVQPVGSPLSLECTVEGTSNPNLYWYRQAAGRGLQLLFYSVGIGQISSEVPQNLSASRPQDRQFILSSKKLLLSDSGFYLCARLAGDTYNEQFFGPGTRLTVL.

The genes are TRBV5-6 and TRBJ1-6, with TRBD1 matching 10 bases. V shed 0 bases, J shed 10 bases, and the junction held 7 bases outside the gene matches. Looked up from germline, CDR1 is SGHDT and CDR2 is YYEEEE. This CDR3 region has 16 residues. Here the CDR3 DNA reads TGTGCCAGCAGCTTGGGGGATGGACAGGGGGAGTCACCCCTCCACTTT. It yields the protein CASSLGDGQGESPLHF.

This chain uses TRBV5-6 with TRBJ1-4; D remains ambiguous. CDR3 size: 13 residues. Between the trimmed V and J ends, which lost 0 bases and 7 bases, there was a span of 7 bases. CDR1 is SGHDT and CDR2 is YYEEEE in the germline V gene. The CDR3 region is CASSLGRSEKLFF. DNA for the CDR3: TGTGCCAGCAGCTTGGGCCGGTCTGAAAAACTGTTTTTT.

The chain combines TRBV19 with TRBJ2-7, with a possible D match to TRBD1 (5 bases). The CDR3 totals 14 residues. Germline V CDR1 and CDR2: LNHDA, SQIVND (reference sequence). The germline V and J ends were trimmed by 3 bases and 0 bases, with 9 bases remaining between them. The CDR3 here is CASSIAGISYEQYF. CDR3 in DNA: TGTGCCAGTAGTATTGCAGGGATCTCCTACGAGCAGTACTTC.

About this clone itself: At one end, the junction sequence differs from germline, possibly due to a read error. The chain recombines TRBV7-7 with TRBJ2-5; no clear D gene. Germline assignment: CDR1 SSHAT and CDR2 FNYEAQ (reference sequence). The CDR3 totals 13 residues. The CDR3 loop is CASSLNLEETQYF. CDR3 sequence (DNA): TGTGCTAGCAGCCTAAACTTAGAAGAGACCCAGTACTTC.

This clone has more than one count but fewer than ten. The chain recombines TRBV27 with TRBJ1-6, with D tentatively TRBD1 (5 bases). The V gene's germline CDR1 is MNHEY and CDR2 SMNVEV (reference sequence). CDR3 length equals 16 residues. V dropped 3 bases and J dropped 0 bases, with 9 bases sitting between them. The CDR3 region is CASSFGGSSYNSPLHF. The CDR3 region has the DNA TGTGCCAGCAGTTTCGGGGGGAGCTCCTATAATTCACCCCTCCACTTT.

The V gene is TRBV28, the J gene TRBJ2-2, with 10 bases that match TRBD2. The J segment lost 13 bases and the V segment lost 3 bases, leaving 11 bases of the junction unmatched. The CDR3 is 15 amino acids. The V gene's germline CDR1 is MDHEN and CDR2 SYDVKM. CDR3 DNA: TGTGCCAGCAGTTTCTCTTCCAGCGGGGGGGGCCGGCTGTTTTTT. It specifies CASSFSSSGGGRLFF.

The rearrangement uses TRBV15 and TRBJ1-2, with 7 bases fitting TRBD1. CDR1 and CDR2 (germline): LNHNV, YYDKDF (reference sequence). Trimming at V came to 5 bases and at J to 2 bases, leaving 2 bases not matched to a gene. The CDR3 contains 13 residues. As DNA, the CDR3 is TGTGCCACCAGCGTACAGGGGAACTATGGCTACACCTTC. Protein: CATSVQGNYGYTF.

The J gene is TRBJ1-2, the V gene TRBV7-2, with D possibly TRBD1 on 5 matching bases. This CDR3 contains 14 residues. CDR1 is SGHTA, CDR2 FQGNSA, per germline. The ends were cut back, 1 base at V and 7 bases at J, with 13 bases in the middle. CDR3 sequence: CASSLEGSRVGYTF. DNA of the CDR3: TGTGCCAGCAGCTTAGAGGGCAGCAGGGTTGGCTACACCTTC.

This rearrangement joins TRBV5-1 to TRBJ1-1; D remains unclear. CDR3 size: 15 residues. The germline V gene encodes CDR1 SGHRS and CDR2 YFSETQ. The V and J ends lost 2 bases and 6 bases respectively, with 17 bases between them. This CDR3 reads CASSFLSTGRAEAFF. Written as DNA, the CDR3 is TGCGCCAGCAGCTTTCTTTCGACGGGGAGGGCTGAAGCTTTCTTT.

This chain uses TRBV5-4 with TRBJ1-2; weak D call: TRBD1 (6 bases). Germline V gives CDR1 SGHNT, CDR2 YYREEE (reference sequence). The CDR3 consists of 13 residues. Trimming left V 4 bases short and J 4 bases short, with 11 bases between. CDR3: CASSVQGFYGYTF. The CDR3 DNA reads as TGTGCCAGCAGCGTACAGGGATTCTATGGCTACACCTTC.

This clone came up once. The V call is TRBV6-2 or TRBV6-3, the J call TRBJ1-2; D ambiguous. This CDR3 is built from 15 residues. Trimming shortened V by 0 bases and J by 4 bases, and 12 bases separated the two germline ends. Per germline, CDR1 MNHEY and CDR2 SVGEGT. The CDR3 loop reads CASSYSIAGIYGYTF. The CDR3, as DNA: TGTGCCAGCAGTTACTCGATTGCGGGCATCTATGGCTACACCTTC.

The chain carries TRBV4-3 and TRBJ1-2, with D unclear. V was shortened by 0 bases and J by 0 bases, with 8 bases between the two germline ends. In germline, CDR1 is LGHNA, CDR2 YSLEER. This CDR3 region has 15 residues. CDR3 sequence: CASSQDSGANYGYTF. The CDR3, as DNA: TGCGCCAGCAGCCAAGATTCCGGGGCTAACTATGGCTACACCTTC.

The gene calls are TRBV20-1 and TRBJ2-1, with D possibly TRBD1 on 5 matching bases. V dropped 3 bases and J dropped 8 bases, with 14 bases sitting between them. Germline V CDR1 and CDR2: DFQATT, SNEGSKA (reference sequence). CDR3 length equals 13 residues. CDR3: CSASSQGTHEQFF. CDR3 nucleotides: TGCAGTGCTAGTTCCCAGGGAACCCATGAGCAGTTCTTC.

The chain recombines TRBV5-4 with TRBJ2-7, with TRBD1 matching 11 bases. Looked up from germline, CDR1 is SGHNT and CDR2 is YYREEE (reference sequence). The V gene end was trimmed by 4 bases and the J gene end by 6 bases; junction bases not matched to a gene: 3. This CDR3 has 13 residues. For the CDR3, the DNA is TGTGCCAGCAGCCTGGACAGGGGGCGCGAGCAGTACTTC. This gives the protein CASSLDRGREQYF.